This T cell receptor (beta chain) was captured in a study of circulating and synovial CD4+ cells in juvenile arthritis. Patients with active juvenile idiopathic arthritis donated these samples. A note on this clone: What it binds is not known.

Regarding the study as a whole: These repertoires were less diverse than bulk blood CD4 repertoires. T cell genome counts differed by at least an order of magnitude between CPL and CD4 samples. Circulating pathogenic-like and bulk T cells looked alike by Vbeta family usage.

Profiled with immunoSEQ multiplex PCR; TCRdb holds only in-frame clones, not every one. The sample carries around 32,000 clones, 90% to 95% recorded once. Trimming shortened V by 4 bases and J by 12 bases, and 11 bases separated the two germline ends. Germline V CDR1 and CDR2: SGHNT, YYREEE (reference sequence). The CDR3 is 11 residues long. The sequenced sample consisted of CD4+ T cells from blood. The TCR originated in a human donor with juvenile idiopathic arthritis. V gene TRBV5-4 combines with J gene TRBJ2-1, with D tentatively TRBD2 (6 bases). The CDR3 spells CASSGAGTQFF. As DNA, the CDR3 is TGTGCCAGCAGCGGGGCGGGAACGCAGTTCTTC.